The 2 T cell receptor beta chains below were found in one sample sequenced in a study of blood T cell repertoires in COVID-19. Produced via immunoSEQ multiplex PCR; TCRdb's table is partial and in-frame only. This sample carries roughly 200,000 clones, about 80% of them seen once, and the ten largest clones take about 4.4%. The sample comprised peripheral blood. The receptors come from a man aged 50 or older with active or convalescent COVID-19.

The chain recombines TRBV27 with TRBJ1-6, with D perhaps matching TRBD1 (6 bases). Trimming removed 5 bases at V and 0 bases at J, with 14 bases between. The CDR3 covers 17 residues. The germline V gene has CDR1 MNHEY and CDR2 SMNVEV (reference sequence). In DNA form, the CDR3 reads TGTGCCAGCAGTCCCCAACAGGGAAGCTCCTATAATTCACCCCTCCACTTT. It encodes CASSPQQGSSYNSPLHF.

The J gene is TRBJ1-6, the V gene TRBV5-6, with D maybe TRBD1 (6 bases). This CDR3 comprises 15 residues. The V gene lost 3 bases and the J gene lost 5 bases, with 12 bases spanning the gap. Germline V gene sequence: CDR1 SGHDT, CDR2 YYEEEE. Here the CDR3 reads CASSSAGTNNSPLHF. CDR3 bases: TGTGCCAGCAGCTCCGCCGGGACAAATAATTCACCCCTCCACTTT.